This TCR beta chain stems from a study of vaccination and CD4 T cells after COVID-19. Study background: Convalescent patients gave post-COVID blood a median approximately 100 days post-diagnosis, range 35 to 161. Control cultures received a CEFX pool, an HIV-1 Nef pool, or no peptide.

Researchers used the Oncomine TCR Beta short-read assay to sequence DNA from cultured CD4+ T cells. Using its own MiXCR run on the PCR reads, TCRdb lists one record per CDR3 protein. The sample shows about 6,500 distinct CDR3 sequences, around 18% of them seen only once. Findings of the study overall: Median SARS-CoV-2-reactive clonotype numbers went up from roughly 21 to 40, but not significantly.

The treatment denotes: roughly 10-day PBMC culture with coronavirus spike peptide pools or control peptides (ViraFEST assay). ViraFEST enlarged antigen-specific T cell populations with peptide pools and afterwards sequenced TCRs. The V and J ends lost 3 bases and 5 bases respectively, with 17 bases between them. Germline V gives CDR1 DFQATT, CDR2 SNEGSKA (reference sequence). The CDR3 sequence is 15 residues long. This clonotype was counted between two and nine times. The antigen is not known. Sequenced material: CD4+ T cells from blood, cultured in vitro. J is TRBJ2-1 and V is TRBV20-1, with D maybe TRBD2 (6 bases). This TCR was recovered from a human donor who had recovered from COVID-19. CDR3 protein: CSARGWRLGNNEQFF. As DNA, the CDR3 is TGCAGTGCTAGGGGCTGGCGACTAGGGAACAATGAGCAGTTCTTC.